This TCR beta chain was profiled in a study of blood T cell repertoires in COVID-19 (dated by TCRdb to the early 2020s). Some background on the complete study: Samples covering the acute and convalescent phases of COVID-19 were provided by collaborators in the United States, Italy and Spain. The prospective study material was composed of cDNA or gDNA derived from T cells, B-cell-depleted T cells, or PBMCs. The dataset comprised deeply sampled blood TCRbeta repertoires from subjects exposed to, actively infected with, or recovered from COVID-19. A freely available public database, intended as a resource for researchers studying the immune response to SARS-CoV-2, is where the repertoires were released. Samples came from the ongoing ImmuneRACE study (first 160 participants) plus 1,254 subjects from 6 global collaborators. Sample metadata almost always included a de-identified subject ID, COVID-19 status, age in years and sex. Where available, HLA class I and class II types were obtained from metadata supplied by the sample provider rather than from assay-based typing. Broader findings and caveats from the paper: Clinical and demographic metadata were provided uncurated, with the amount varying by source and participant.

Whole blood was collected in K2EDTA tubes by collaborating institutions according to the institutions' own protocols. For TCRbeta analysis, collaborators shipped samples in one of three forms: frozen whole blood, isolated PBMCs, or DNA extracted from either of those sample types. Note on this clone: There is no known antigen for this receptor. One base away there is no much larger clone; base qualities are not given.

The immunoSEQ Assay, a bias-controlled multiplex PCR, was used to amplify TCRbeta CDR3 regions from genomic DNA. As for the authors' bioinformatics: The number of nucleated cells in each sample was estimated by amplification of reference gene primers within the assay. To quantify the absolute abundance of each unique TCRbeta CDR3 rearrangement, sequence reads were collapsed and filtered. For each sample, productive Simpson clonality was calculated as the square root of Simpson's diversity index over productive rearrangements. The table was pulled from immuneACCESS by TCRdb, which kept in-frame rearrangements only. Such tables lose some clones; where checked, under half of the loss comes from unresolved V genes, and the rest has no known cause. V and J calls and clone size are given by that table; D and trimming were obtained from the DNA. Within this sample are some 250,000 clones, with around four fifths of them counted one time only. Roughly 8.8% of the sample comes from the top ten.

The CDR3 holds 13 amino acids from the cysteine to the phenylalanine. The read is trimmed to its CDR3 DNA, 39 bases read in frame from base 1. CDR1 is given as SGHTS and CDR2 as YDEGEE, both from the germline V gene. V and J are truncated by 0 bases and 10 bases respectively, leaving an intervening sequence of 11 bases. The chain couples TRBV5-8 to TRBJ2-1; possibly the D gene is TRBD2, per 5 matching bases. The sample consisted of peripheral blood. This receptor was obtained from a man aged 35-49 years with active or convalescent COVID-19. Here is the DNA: TGTGCCAGCAGCTTGGGGGGAGTAGGGGAGCAGTTCTTC. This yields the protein CASSLGGVGEQFF.